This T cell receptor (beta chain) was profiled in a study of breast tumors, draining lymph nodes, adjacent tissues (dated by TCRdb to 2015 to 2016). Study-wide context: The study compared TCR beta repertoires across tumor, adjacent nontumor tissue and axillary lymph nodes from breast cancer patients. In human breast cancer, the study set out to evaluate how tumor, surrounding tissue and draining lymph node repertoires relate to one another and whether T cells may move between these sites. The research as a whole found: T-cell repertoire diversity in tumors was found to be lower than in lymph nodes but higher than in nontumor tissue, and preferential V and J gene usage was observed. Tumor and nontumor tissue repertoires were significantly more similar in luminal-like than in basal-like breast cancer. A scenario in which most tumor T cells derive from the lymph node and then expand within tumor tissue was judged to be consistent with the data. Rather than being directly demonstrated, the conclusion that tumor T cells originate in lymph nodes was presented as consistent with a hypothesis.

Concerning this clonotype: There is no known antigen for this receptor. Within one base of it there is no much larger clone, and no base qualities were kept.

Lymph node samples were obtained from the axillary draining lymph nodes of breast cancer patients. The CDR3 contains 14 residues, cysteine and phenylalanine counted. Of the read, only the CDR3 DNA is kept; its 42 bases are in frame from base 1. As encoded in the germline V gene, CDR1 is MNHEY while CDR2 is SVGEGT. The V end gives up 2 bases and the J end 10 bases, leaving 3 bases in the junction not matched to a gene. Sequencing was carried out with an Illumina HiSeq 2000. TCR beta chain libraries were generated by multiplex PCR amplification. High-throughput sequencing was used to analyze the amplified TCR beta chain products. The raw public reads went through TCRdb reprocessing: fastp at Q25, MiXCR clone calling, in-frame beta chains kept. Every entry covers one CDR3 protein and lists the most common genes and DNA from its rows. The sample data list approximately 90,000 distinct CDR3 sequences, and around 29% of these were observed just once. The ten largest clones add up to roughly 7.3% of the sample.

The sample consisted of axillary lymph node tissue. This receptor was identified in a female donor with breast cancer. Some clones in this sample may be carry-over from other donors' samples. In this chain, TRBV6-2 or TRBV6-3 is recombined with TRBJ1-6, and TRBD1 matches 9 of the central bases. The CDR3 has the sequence CASSYGTGRSPLHF. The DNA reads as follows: TGTGCCAGCAGTTACGGGACAGGGCGGTCACCCCTCCACTTT.